This TCR beta chain was recorded in a study of blood T cell repertoires in COVID-19 (dated by TCRdb to about 2020). Study-level background: Samples covering the acute and convalescent phases of COVID-19 were provided by collaborators in the United States, Italy and Spain. The material from the prospective study consisted of cDNA or gDNA derived from T cells, B-cell-depleted T cells, or PBMCs. Subjects who had been exposed to COVID-19, were actively infected with it, or had recovered from it provided the deeply sampled blood TCRbeta repertoires that made up the dataset. The repertoires were released in a freely available public database meant as a resource for research on the immune response to SARS-CoV-2. The samples were drawn from two sources: the first 160 participants of the ongoing ImmuneRACE study, and 950 to 1,500 subjects contributed by 6 global collaborators. A de-identified subject ID, COVID-19 status, age in years and sex were almost always included in the sample metadata. HLA class I and class II types, where available, came from metadata supplied by the sample provider rather than from assay-based typing.

The germline ends are 14 bases apart after V is trimmed by 0 bases and J by 5 bases. The CDR3 sequence holds 16 residues, the cysteine and phenylalanine included. The read is trimmed to its CDR3 DNA, 48 bases read in frame from base 1. The germline V gene specifies LGHNA as CDR1 and YNFKEQ as CDR2. TCRbeta CDR3 regions were amplified from genomic DNA using the immunoSEQ Assay, a bias-controlled multiplex PCR. Per the source publication's procedure: Nucleated cell counts per sample were estimated from amplification of reference gene primers within the assay. To quantify the absolute abundance of each unique TCRbeta CDR3 rearrangement, sequence reads were collapsed and filtered. For each sample, productive Simpson clonality was calculated by taking the square root of Simpson's diversity index across productive rearrangements. In its TCRdb copy, this immuneACCESS table keeps in-frame sequences only and misses some clones. Where compared with another copy, unresolved V genes explain less than half of these, and the others have no known cause. From that table come the V and J calls and clone size; the DNA was used to work out D and trimming. This sample lists roughly 200,000 clones; about 80% were detected once. The ten most abundant clones make up around 7.8% of the sample.

Overall study results and their limits: The quantity of clinical and demographic metadata differed by source and by participant and was supplied without curation.

Points on this clone: Its binding antigen is unknown. No quality values exist for individual bases; no much larger clone is one base distant.

In Seattle, one collaborating source enrolled patients while the infection was active and tracked those patients longitudinally over the course of disease. The collaborating institutions used their own protocols to collect whole blood in K2EDTA tubes. For TCRbeta analysis, collaborators shipped samples as frozen whole blood, isolated PBMCs, or DNA extracted from either of those sample types. What was sequenced was peripheral blood. Recombination joined TRBV4-2 with TRBJ1-3, with a tentative D gene TRBD1 over 6 matching bases. The receptor was derived from a woman aged 55-69 years with COVID-19, enrolled during active disease. The CDR3 reads CASSQDLQGNRNTIYF. Read as DNA, the sequence is TGTGCCAGCAGCCAAGATCTTCAGGGGAATAGAAACACCATATATTTT.